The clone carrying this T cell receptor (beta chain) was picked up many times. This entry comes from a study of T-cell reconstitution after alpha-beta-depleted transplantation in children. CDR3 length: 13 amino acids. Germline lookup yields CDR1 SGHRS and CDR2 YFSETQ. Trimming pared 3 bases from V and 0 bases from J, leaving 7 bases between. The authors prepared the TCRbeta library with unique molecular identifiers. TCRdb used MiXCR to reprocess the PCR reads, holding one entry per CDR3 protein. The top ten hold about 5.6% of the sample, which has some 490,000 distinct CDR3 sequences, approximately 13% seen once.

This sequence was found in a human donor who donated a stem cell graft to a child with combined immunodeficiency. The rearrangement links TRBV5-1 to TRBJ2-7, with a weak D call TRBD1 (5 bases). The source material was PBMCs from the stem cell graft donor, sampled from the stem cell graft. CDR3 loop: CASSYDSSYEQYF. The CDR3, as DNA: TGCGCCAGCAGCTACGACAGCTCCTACGAGCAGTACTTC.